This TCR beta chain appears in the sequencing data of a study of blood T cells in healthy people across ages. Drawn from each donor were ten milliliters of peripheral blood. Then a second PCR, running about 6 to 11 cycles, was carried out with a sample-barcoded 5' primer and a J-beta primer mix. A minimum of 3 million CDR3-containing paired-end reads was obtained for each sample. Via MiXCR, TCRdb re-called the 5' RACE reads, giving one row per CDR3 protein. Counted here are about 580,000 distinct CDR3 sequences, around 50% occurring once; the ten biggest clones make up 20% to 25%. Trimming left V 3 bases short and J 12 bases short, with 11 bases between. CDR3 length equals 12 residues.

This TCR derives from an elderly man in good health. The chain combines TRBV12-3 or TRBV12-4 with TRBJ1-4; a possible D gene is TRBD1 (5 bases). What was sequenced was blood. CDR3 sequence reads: CASSFGGEELFF. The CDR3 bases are TGTGCCAGCAGTTTTGGAGGGGAGGAACTGTTTTTT.